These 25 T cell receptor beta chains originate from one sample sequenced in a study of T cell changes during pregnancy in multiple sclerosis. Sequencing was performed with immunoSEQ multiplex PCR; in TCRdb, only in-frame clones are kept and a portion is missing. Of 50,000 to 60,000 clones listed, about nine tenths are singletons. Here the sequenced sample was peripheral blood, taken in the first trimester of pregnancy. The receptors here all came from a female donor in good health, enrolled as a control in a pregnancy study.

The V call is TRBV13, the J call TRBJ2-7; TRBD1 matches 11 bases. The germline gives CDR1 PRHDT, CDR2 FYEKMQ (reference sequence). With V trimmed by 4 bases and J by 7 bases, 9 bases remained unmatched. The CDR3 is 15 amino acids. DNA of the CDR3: TGTGCCAGCAGCTATAGGGACAGGGGGGTAGGAGAGCAGTACTTC. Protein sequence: CASSYRDRGVGEQYF.

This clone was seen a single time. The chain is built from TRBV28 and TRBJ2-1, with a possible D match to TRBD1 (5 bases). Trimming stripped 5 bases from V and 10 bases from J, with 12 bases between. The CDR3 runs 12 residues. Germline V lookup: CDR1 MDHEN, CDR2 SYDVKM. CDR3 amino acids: CASSTGPREQFF. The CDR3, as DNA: TGTGCCAGCAGTACAGGACCGAGAGAGCAGTTCTTC.

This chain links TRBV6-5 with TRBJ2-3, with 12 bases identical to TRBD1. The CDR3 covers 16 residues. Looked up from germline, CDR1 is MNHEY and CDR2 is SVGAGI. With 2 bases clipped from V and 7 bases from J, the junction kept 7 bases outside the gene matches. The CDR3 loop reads CASSYTRGQGAHTQYF. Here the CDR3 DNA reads TGTGCCAGCAGTTACACTCGGGGACAGGGGGCTCATACGCAGTATTTT.

CDR3 sequence reads: CAWSILGDEQFF. Here the CDR3 DNA reads TGTGCCTGGAGTATCCTAGGTGATGAGCAGTTCTTC. The rearrangement joins TRBV30 to TRBJ2-1; no clear D gene. The germline V gene encodes CDR1 GTSNPN and CDR2 SVGIG (reference sequence). V was shortened by 2 bases and J by 8 bases, with 10 bases between the two germline ends. CDR3 length equals 12 residues.

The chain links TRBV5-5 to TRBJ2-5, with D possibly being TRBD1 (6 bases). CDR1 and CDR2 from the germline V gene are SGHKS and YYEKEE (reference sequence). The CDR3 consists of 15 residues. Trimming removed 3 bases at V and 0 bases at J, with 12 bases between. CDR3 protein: CASSYLRGDQETQYF. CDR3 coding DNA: TGTGCCAGCAGCTACCTCAGGGGAGACCAAGAGACCCAGTACTTC.

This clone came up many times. This chain's CDR3 is CAWSGTANTEAFF. CDR3 DNA: TGTGCCTGGAGTGGGACAGCGAACACTGAAGCTTTCTTT. The rearrangement joins TRBV30 to TRBJ1-1; possibly TRBD1 for D (6 bases). Trimming removed 1 base at V and 1 base at J, with 7 bases between. CDR1 is GTSNPN and CDR2 is SVGIG in the germline V gene (reference sequence). CDR3 length equals 13 residues.

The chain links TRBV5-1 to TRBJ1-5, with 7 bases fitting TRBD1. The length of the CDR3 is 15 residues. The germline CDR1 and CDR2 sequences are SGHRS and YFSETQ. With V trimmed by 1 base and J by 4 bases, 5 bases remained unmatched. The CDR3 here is CASSLSGGRNQPQHF. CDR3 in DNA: TGCGCCAGCAGCTTGTCAGGGGGAAGGAATCAGCCCCAGCATTTT.

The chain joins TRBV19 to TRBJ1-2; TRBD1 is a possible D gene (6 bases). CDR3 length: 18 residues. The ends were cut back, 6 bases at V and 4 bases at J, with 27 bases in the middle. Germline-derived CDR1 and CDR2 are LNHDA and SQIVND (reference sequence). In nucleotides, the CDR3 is TGTGCCAGTAGACCAAGGGACATCCTTTTCTCCCGATTCTATGGCTACACCTTC. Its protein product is CASRPRDILFSRFYGYTF.

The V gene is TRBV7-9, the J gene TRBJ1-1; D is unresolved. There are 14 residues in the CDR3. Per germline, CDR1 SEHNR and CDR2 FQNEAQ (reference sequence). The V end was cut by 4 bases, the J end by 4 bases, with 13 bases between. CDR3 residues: CASSSSIGSTEAFF. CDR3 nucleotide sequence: TGTGCCAGCAGCTCATCAATTGGGAGCACTGAAGCTTTCTTT. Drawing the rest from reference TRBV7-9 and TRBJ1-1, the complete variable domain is DTGVSQNPRHKITKRGQNVTFRCDPISEHNRLYWYRQTLGQGPEFLTYFQNEAQLEKSRLLSDRFSAERPKGSFSTLEIQRTEQGDSAMYLCASSSSIGSTEAFFGQGTRLTVV.

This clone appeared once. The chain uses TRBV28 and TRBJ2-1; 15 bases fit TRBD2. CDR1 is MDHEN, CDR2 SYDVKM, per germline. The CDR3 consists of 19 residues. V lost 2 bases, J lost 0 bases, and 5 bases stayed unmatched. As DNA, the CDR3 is TGTGCCAGCAGTTTAGGTGGACTAGCGGGAGGGAGCTCCTACAATGAGCAGTTCTTC. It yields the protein CASSLGGLAGGSSYNEQFF.

CDR3 nucleotides: TGTGCCAGCAGCTCGACAGGCCCGGCTTACGAGCAGTACTTC. This codes for CASSSTGPAYEQYF. The genes are TRBV7-2 and TRBJ2-7, with a possible D match to TRBD1 (6 bases). Trimming shortened V by 4 bases and J by 4 bases, and 14 bases separated the two germline ends. This CDR3 has 14 residues. Germline CDR1 and CDR2: SGHTA and FQGNSA.

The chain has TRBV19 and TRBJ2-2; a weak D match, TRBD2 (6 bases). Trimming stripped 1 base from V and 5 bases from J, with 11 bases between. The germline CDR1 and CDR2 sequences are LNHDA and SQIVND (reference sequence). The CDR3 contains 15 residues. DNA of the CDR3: TGTGCCAGTAGTATAGTCCGGGGGTCAACCGGGGAGCTGTTTTTT. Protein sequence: CASSIVRGSTGELFF. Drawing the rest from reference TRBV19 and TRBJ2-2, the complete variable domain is DGGITQSPKYLFRKEGQNVTLSCEQNLNHDAMYWYRQDPGQGLRLIYYSQIVNDFQKGDIAEGYSVSREKKESFPLTVTSAQKNPTAFYLCASSIVRGSTGELFFGEGSRLTVL.

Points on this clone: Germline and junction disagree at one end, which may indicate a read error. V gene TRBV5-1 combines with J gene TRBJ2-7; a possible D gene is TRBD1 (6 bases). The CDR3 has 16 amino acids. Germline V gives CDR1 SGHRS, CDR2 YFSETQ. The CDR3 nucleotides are TGCGCCAGCAGCTTGGGGCCGGTACAGGGCTCCAACGAGCAGTACTTC. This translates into CASSLGPVQGSNEQYF.

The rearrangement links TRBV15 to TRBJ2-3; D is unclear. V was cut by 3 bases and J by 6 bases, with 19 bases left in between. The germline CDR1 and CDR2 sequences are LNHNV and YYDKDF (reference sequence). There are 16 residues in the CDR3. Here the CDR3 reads CATSSPGDPKTDTQYF. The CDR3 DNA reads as TGTGCCACCAGCAGTCCCGGTGATCCTAAAACGGATACGCAGTATTTT.

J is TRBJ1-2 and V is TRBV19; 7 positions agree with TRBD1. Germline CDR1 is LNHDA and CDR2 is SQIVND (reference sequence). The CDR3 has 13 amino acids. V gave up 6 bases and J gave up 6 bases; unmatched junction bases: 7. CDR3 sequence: CASSRDRVDGYTF. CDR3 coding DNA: TGTGCCAGTAGCAGAGACAGGGTGGATGGCTACACCTTC.

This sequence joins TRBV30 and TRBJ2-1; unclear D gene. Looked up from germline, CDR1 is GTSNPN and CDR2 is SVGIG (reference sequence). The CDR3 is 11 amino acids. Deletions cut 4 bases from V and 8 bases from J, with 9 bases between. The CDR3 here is CAWNLGHEQFF. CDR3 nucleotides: TGTGCCTGGAACCTTGGGCATGAGCAGTTCTTC.

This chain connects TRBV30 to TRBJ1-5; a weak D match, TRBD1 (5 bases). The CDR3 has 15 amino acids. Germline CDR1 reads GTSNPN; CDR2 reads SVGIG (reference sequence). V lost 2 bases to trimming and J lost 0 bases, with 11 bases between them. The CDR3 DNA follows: TGTGCCTGGAGTATCGACAGCCATAGCAATCAGCCCCAGCATTTT. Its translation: CAWSIDSHSNQPQHF.

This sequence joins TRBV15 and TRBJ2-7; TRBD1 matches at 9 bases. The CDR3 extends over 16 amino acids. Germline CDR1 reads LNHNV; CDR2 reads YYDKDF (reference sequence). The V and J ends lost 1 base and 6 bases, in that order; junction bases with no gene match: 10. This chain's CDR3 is CATSRVTGTGRSEQYF. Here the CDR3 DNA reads TGTGCCACCAGCAGAGTGACCGGGACAGGGCGGTCCGAGCAGTACTTC. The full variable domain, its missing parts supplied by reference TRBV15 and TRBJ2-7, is DAMVIQNPRYQVTQFGKPVTLSCSQTLNHNVMYWYQQKSSQAPKLLFHYYDKDFNNEADTPDNFQSRRPNTSFCFLDIRSPGLGDTAMYLCATSRVTGTGRSEQYFGPGTRLTVT.

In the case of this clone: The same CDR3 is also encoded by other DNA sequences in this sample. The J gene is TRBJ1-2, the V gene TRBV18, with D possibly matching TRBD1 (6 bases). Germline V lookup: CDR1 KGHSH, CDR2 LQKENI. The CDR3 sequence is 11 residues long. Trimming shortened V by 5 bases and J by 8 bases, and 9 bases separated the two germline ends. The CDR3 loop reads CASSSGEGYTF. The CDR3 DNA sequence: TGTGCCAGCTCATCAGGGGAGGGCTACACCTTC.

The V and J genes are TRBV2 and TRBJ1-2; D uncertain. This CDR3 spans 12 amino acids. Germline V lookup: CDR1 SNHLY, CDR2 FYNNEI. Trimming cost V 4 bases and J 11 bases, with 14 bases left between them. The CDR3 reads CASSGIVPGYTF. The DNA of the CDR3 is TGTGCCAGCAGTGGGATCGTCCCGGGGTACACCTTC.

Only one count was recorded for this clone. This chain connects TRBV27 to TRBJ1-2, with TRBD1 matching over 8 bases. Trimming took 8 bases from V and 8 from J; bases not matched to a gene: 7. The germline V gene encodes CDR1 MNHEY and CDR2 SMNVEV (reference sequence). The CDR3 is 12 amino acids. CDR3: CASRRGLEGYTF. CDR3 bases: TGTGCCAGCCGCAGGGGGCTAGAAGGCTACACCTTC.

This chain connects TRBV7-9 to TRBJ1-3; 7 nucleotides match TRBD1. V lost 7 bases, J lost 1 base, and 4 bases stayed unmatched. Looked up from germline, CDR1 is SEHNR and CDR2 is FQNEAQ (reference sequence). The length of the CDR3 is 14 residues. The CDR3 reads CASIQGGSGNTIYF. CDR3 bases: TGTGCCAGCATCCAGGGGGGTTCTGGAAACACCATATATTTT.

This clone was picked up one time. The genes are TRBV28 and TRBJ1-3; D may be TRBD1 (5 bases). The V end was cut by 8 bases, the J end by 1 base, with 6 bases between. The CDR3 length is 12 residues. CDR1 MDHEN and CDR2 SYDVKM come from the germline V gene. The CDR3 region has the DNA TGTGCCAGCCAGGGTTCTGGAAACACCATATATTTT. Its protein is CASQGSGNTIYF. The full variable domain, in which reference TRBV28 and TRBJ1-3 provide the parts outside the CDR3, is DVKVTQSSRYLVKRTGEKVFLECVQDMDHENMFWYRQDPGLGLRLIYFSYDVKMKEKGDIPEGYSVSREKKERFSLILESASTNQTSMYLCASQGSGNTIYFGEGSWLTVV.

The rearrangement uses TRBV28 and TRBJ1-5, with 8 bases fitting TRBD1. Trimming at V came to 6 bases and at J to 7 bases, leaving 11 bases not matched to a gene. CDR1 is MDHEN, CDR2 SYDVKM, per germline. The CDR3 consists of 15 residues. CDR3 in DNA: TGTGCCAGCAGACCCGGACAGGGATGGGGCCAGCCCCAGCATTTT. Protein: CASRPGQGWGQPQHF.

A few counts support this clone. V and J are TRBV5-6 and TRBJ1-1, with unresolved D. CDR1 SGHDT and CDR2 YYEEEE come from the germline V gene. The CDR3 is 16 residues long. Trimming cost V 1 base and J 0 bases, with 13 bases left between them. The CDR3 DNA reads TGTGCCAGCAGCTTGTTTGCCGGAGCCCTGAACACTGAAGCTTTCTTT. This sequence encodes CASSLFAGALNTEAFF.